What follows are 19 T cell receptor beta chains derived from one specimen sequenced in a study of OX40 agonist ivuxolimab in advanced cancers. Here immunoSEQ multiplex PCR was the method, and the copy in TCRdb shows in-frame clones only, minus some. This table holds roughly 70,000 clones, roughly 88% found once. Sequencing was performed on CD4+ or CD8+ T cells sorted from blood, taken in a trial of the OX40 agonist ivuxolimab. These TCRs come from an adult with an advanced solid tumor such as melanoma, head and neck, liver or kidney cancer.

The gene calls are TRBV15 and TRBJ2-7, with D unresolved. V was cut by 3 bases and J by 6 bases, with 12 bases left in between. The germline CDR1 and CDR2 sequences are LNHNV and YYDKDF (reference sequence). The CDR3 sequence is 13 residues long. CDR3 loop: CATSRNLETEQYF. As DNA, the CDR3 is TGTGCCACCAGCAGGAACCTGGAAACCGAGCAGTACTTC.

This clone occurred once. The chain couples TRBV5-1 to TRBJ2-1; D may be TRBD1 (6 bases). Trimming shortened V by 0 bases and J by 5 bases, and 12 bases separated the two germline ends. Germline CDR1 SGHRS, CDR2 YFSETQ. The CDR3 loop spans 15 amino acids. In DNA, the CDR3 is TGCGCCAGCAGCTTGGGACGGACAGCCAACAATGAGCAGTTCTTC. Encoded protein: CASSLGRTANNEQFF.

This chain connects TRBV7-9 to TRBJ2-1; D is possibly TRBD2 (5 bases). Germline CDR1 SEHNR, CDR2 FQNEAQ (reference sequence). The length of the CDR3 is 14 residues. V dropped 7 bases and J dropped 11 bases, with 21 bases sitting between them. CDR3 nucleotides: TGTGCCAGCAAGTCGGGGAATAGGGCAATGCAGCAGTTCTTC. It is translated as CASKSGNRAMQQFF.

This clone was picked up one time. The chain uses TRBV7-9 and TRBJ2-3, with D perhaps matching TRBD2 (6 bases). This CDR3 is 14 amino acids long. The germline V gene has CDR1 SEHNR and CDR2 FQNEAQ (reference sequence). With 0 bases removed from V and 8 bases from J, the gap between germline ends came to 12 bases. CDR3 in DNA: TGTGCCAGCAGCTTAGCGTCCGGGGGAGGTACGCAGTATTTT. It specifies CASSLASGGGTQYF. The variable domain in full, with the rest retrieved from reference TRBV7-9 and TRBJ2-3, is DTGVSQNPRHKITKRGQNVTFRCDPISEHNRLYWYRQTLGQGPEFLTYFQNEAQLEKSRLLSDRFSAERPKGSFSTLEIQRTEQGDSAMYLCASSLASGGGTQYFGPGTRLTVL.

The chain carries TRBV2 and TRBJ2-6; TRBD2 matches 7 bases. CDR1 and CDR2 from the germline V gene are SNHLY and FYNNEI. V was clipped by 8 bases and J by 3 bases; unmatched bases: 16. This CDR3 is built from 18 residues. DNA of the CDR3: TGTGCCAGCTTGCGGGGGTGGGGTGCGACCCTTGGGGCCAACGTCCTGACTTTC. It translates to CASLRGWGATLGANVLTF. Drawing the rest from reference TRBV2 and TRBJ2-6, the complete variable domain is EPEVTQTPSHQVTQMGQEVILRCVPISNHLYFYWYRQILGQKVEFLVSFYNNEISEKSEIFDDQFSVERPDGSNFTLKIRSTKLEDSAMYFCASLRGWGATLGANVLTFGAGSRLTVL.

The genes are TRBV20-1 and TRBJ2-4; 8 nucleotides agree with TRBD1. This CDR3 has 11 residues. Germline values: CDR1 DFQATT, CDR2 SNEGSKA (reference sequence). V was clipped by 5 bases and J by 15 bases; unmatched bases: 9. CDR3 loop: CSAATTGERYF. The CDR3 nucleotides read TGCAGTGCTGCTACGACAGGGGAAAGGTACTTC.

This clone has a single count. The chain uses TRBV5-1 and TRBJ1-2; 8 bases line up with TRBD1. Germline trimming cut 8 bases from V and 7 bases from J; bases unmatched to any gene: 10. The CDR3 length is 13 residues. CDR1 is SGHRS, CDR2 YFSETQ, per germline. CDR3 sequence: CASTTGGQGGYTF. The DNA for the CDR3 is TGCGCCAGTACTACAGGGGGGCAAGGTGGCTACACCTTC.

This chain joins TRBV7-9 and TRBJ1-1; D uncertain. The CDR3 consists of 14 residues. The germline V and J ends were trimmed by 5 bases and 4 bases, with 14 bases remaining between them. CDR1 and CDR2 from the germline V gene are SEHNR and FQNEAQ (reference sequence). CDR3 sequence reads: CASSGTSQGTEAFF. CDR3 sequence (DNA): TGTGCCAGCAGCGGTACCTCACAAGGCACTGAAGCTTTCTTT.

V gene TRBV5-1 combines with J gene TRBJ1-5; D unresolved. Trimming took 0 bases from V and 2 from J, leaving 9 bases between them. The CDR3 totals 15 residues. Germline assignment: CDR1 SGHRS and CDR2 YFSETQ. The CDR3: CASSLASGRNQPQHF. Written as DNA, the CDR3 is TGCGCCAGCAGCTTGGCCTCAGGCCGCAATCAGCCCCAGCATTTT.

The chain is built from TRBV7-9 and TRBJ2-3; a weak D match, TRBD1 (5 bases). CDR3 length: 15 residues. Germline CDR1 reads SEHNR; CDR2 reads FQNEAQ (reference sequence). The V and J ends lost 5 bases and 3 bases respectively, with 15 bases between them. The CDR3 nucleotides read TGTGCCAGCAGCCCTAAATCAGGGCATACAGATACGCAGTATTTT. Protein: CASSPKSGHTDTQYF. Drawing the rest from reference TRBV7-9 and TRBJ2-3, the complete variable domain is DTGVSQNPRHKITKRGQNVTFRCDPISEHNRLYWYRQTLGQGPEFLTYFQNEAQLEKSRLLSDRFSAERPKGSFSTLEIQRTEQGDSAMYLCASSPKSGHTDTQYFGPGTRLTVL.

The chain uses TRBV28 and TRBJ2-1, with D possibly matching TRBD1 (8 bases). Trimming took 6 bases from V and 7 from J, leaving 13 bases between them. This CDR3 has 13 residues. The germline gives CDR1 MDHEN, CDR2 SYDVKM. CDR3 residues: CASRPQGGNEQFF. The CDR3 DNA reads as TGTGCCAGCAGGCCACAGGGGGGGAATGAGCAGTTCTTC.

This chain uses TRBV19 with TRBJ2-1, with 7 bases matching TRBD2. V dropped 3 bases and J dropped 2; count of bases not matched to a gene: 1. This CDR3 comprises 14 residues. Germline V lookup: CDR1 LNHDA, CDR2 SQIVND (reference sequence). CDR3 bases: TGTGCCAGTAGTATCGGGAGGACCTACAATGAGCAGTTCTTC. It specifies CASSIGRTYNEQFF.

The rearrangement uses TRBV7-9 and TRBJ1-5; maybe TRBD1 (6 bases). The V end lost 5 bases, the J end lost 5 bases, and 10 bases lay between the germline ends. CDR3 length: 13 residues. CDR1 and CDR2 from the germline V gene are SEHNR and FQNEAQ (reference sequence). The CDR3 loop reads CASSPSGDQPQHF. The DNA of the CDR3 is TGTGCCAGCAGCCCATCAGGGGATCAGCCCCAGCATTTT. Full variable domain (remainder filled in from reference TRBV7-9 and TRBJ1-5): DTGVSQNPRHKITKRGQNVTFRCDPISEHNRLYWYRQTLGQGPEFLTYFQNEAQLEKSRLLSDRFSAERPKGSFSTLEIQRTEQGDSAMYLCASSPSGDQPQHFGDGTRLSIL.

This clone appeared once. The CDR3 reads CSGAIAGGGETQYF. CDR3 coding DNA: TGCAGCGGGGCCATAGCGGGAGGTGGTGAGACCCAGTACTTC. This chain links TRBV29-1 with TRBJ2-5, with 10 bases lining up with TRBD2. J lost 5 bases, V lost 7 bases, and 10 bases had no gene match. This CDR3 has 14 residues. Germline lookup yields CDR1 SQVTM and CDR2 ANQGSEA.

The chain recombines TRBV6-5 with TRBJ2-3, with 12 bases aligning to TRBD2. Looked up from germline, CDR1 is MNHEY and CDR2 is SVGAGI. The CDR3 extends over 14 amino acids. Trimming removed 4 bases from V and 5 bases from J; junction bases left unmatched: 1. The CDR3 sequence is CASSSSGGVDTQYF. DNA of the CDR3: TGTGCCAGCAGTTCTAGCGGGGGGGTAGATACGCAGTATTTT.

CDR3 in amino acids: CASSFDSIGQETQYF. CDR3 bases: TGTGCCAGCAGCTTCGACAGTATAGGGCAAGAGACCCAGTACTTC. The chain carries TRBV7-8 and TRBJ2-5, with a possible D match to TRBD1 (5 bases). The germline CDR1 and CDR2 sequences are SGHVS and FQNEAQ. V lost 3 bases, J lost 2 bases, and 13 bases lay in between. The CDR3 covers 15 residues.

The chain employs TRBV5-4 and TRBJ1-1; 9 nucleotides agree with TRBD1. V dropped 3 bases and J dropped 1; count of bases not matched to a gene: 4. This CDR3 comprises 15 residues. From germline, CDR1 is SGHNT and CDR2 YYREEE (reference sequence). Here the CDR3 reads CASSSRQGGNTEAFF. CDR3 DNA: TGTGCCAGCAGCTCCCGACAGGGGGGGAACACTGAAGCTTTCTTT. Together with reference TRBV5-4 and TRBJ1-1, the CDR3 gives the full variable domain: ETGVTQSPTHLIKTRGQQVTLRCSSQSGHNTVSWYQQALGQGPQFIFQYYREEENGRGNFPPRFSGLQFPNYSSELNVNALELDDSALYLCASSSRQGGNTEAFFGQGTRLTVV.

The chain links TRBV19 to TRBJ1-2, with TRBD1 matching over 10 bases. Germline CDR1 is LNHDA and CDR2 is SQIVND (reference sequence). The V and J ends lost 10 bases and 5 bases, in that order; junction bases with no gene match: 7. The CDR3 spans 13 residues. The DNA of the CDR3 is TGTGCCACCTCGACAGGGGGCGTTTATGGCTACACCTTC. Translating it yields CATSTGGVYGYTF.

This rearrangement joins TRBV7-9 to TRBJ2-5; D gene uncertain. Germline loops: CDR1 SEHNR, CDR2 FQNEAQ (reference sequence). This CDR3 has 12 residues. The V end was cut by 1 base, the J end by 5 bases, with 5 bases between. The CDR3 DNA follows: TGTGCCAGCAGCTTAGGATTGGAGACCCAGTACTTC. As protein: CASSLGLETQYF.